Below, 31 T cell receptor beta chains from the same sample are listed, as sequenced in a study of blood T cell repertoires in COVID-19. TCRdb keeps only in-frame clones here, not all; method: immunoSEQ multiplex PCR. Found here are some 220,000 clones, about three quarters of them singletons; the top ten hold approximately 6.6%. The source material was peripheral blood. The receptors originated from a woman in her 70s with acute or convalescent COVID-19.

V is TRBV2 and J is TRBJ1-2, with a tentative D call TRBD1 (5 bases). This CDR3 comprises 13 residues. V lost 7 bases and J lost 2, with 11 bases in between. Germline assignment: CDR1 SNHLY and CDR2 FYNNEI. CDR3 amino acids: CASNERGNYGYTF. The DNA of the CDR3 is TGTGCCAGCAACGAACGGGGGAACTATGGCTACACCTTC.

The CDR3 bases are TGTGCCTGGGAGAGCGGAGGGGTGAAGCATTTT. As protein: CAWESGGVKHF. The chain carries TRBV30 and TRBJ1-5; maybe TRBD1 (5 bases). Germline values: CDR1 GTSNPN, CDR2 SVGIG (reference sequence). V lost 5 bases and J 14 bases, leaving 16 bases between the germline ends. The CDR3 extends over 11 amino acids. The variable domain in full, with the rest retrieved from reference TRBV30 and TRBJ1-5, is SQTIHQWPATLVQPVGSPLSLECTVEGTSNPNLYWYRQAAGRGLQLLFYSVGIGQISSEVPQNLSASRPQDRQFILSSKKLLLSDSGFYLCAWESGGVKHFGDGTRLSIL.

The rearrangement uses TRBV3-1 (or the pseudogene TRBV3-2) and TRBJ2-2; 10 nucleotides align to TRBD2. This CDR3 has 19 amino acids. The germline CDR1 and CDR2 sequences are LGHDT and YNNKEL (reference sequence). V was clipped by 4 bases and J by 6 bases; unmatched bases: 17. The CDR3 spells CASSLFSGGRPRGSGELFF. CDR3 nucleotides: TGTGCCAGCAGCCTGTTTAGCGGGGGGCGCCCCAGAGGGTCCGGGGAGCTGTTTTTT.

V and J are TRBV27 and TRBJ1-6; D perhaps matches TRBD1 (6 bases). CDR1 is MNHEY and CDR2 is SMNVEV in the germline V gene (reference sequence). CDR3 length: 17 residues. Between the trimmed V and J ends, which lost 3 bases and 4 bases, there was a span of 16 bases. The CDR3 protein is CASSFDSTGFYNSPLHF. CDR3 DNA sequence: TGTGCCAGCAGTTTCGACTCAACAGGGTTTTATAATTCACCCCTCCACTTT.

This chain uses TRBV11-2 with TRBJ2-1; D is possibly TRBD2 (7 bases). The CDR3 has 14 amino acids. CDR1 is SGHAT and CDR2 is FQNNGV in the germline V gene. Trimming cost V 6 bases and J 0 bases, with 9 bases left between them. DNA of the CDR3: TGTGCCAGCAGGGGGGGGGCCTCCTACAATGAGCAGTTCTTC. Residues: CASRGGASYNEQFF.

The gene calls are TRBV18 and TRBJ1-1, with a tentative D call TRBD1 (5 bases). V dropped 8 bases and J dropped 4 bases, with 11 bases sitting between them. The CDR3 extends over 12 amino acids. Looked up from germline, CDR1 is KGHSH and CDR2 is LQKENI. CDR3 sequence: CASAGYGTEAFF. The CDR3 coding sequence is TGTGCCAGCGCAGGGTATGGCACTGAAGCTTTCTTT. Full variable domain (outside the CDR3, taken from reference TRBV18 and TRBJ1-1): NAGVMQNPRHLVRRRGQEARLRCSPMKGHSHVYWYRQLPEEGLKFMVYLQKENIIDESGMPKERFSAEFPKEGPSILRIQQVVRGDSAAYFCASAGYGTEAFFGQGTRLTVV.

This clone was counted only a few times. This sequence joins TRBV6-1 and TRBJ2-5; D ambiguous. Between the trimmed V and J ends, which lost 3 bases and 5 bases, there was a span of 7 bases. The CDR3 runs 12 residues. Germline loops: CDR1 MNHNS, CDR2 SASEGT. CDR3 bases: TGTGCCAGCAGTGAGGCCCTGGAGACCCAGTACTTC. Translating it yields CASSEALETQYF.

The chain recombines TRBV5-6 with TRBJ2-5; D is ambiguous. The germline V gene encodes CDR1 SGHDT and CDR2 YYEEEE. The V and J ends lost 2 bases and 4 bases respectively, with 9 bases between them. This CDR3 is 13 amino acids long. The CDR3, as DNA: TGTGCCAGCAGCTTAAGGCAGGTAGAGACCCAGTACTTC. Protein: CASSLRQVETQYF.

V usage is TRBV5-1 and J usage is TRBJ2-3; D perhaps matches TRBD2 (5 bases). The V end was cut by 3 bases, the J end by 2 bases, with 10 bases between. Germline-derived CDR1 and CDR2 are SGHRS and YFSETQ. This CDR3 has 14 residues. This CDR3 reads CASSSGVTTDTQYF. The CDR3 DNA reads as TGCGCCAGCAGCTCCGGGGTTACCACAGATACGCAGTATTTT. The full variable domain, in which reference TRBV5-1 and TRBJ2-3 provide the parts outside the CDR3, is KAGVTQTPRYLIKTRGQQVTLSCSPISGHRSVSWYQQTPGQGLQFLFEYFSETQRNKGNFPGRFSGRQFSNSRSEMNVSTLELGDSALYLCASSSGVTTDTQYFGPGTRLTVL.

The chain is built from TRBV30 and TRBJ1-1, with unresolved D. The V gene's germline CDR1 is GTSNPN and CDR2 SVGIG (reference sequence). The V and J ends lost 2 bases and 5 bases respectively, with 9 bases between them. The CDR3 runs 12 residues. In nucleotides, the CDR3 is TGTGCCTGGAGTCCTGAGGGAACTGAAGCTTTCTTT. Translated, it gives CAWSPEGTEAFF.

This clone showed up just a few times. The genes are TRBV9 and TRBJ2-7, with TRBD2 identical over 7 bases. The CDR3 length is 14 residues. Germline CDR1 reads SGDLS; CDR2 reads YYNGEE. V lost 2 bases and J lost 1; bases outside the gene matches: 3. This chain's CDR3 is CASSVGGDSYEQYF. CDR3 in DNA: TGTGCCAGCAGCGTTGGGGGGGATTCCTACGAGCAGTACTTC.

This chain's CDR3 is CASSDRGREDTQYF. DNA of the CDR3: TGTGCCAGCAGTGACAGGGGGCGGGAAGATACGCAGTATTTT. The rearrangement joins TRBV25-1 to TRBJ2-3; 8 positions agree with TRBD1. CDR1 and CDR2 (germline): MGHDK, SYGVNS. Trimming at V came to 3 bases and at J to 5 bases, leaving 4 bases not matched to a gene. The CDR3 has 14 amino acids.

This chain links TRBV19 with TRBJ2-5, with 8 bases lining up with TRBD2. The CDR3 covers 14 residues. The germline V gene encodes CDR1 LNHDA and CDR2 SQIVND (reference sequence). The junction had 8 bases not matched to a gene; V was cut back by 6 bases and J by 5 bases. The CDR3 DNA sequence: TGTGCCAGTAGAAACGGGGGGGCCTCCGAGACCCAGTACTTC. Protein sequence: CASRNGGASETQYF.

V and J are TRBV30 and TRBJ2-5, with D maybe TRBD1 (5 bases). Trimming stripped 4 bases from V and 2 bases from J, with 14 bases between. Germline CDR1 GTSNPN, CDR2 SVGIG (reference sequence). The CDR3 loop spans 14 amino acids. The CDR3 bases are TGTGCCTGGACCGATGGGGCCCCTCAAGAGACCCAGTACTTC. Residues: CAWTDGAPQETQYF.

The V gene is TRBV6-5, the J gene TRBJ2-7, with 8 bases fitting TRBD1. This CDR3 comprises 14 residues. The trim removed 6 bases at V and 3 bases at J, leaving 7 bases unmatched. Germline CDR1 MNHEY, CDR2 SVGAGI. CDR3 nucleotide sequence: TGTGCCAGCAGCTTGTTAGACAGGGGCTACGAGCAGTACGTC. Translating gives CASSLLDRGYEQYV.

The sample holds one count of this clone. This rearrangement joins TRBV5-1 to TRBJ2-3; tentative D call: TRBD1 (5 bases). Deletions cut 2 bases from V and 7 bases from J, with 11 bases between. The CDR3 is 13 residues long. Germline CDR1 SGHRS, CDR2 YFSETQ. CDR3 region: CASSLGELYTQYF. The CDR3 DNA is TGCGCCAGCAGCTTAGGGGAACTGTATACGCAGTATTTT.

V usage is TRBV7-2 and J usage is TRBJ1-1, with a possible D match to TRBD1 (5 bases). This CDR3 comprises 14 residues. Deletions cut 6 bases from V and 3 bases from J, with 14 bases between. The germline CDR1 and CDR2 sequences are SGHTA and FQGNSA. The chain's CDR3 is CASSPGLGDTEAFF. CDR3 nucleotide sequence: TGTGCCAGCAGTCCAGGGTTAGGAGACACTGAAGCTTTCTTT. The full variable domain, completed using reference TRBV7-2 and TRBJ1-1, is GAGVSQSPSNKVTEKGKDVELRCDPISGHTALYWYRQSLGQGLEFLIYFQGNSAPDKSGLPSDRFSAERTGGSVSTLTIQRTQQEDSAVYLCASSPGLGDTEAFFGQGTRLTVV.

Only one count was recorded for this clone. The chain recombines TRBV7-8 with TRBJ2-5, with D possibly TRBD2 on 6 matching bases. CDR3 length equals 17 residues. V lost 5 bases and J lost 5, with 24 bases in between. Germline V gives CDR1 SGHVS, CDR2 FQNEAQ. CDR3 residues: CASSPTRLTSWLETQYF. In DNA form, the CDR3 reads TGTGCCAGCAGCCCCACCAGATTGACTAGTTGGTTGGAGACCCAGTACTTC.

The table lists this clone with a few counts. The CDR3 bases are TGTGCCAGCTCACAGGTGGGGCTCACTGAAGCTTTCTTT. Amino acids: CASSQVGLTEAFF. The chain couples TRBV18 to TRBJ1-1, with a possible D match to TRBD1 (5 bases). CDR3 length: 13 residues. Germline-derived CDR1 and CDR2 are KGHSH and LQKENI. Deletions cut 4 bases from V and 4 bases from J, with 10 bases between.

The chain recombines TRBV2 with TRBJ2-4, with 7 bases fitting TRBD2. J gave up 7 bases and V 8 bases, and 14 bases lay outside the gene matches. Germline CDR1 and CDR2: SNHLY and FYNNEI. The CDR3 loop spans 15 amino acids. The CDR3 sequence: CASSRGDGGINIQYF. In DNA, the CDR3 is TGTGCCAGCTCCCGGGGGGACGGGGGTATCAACATTCAGTACTTC.

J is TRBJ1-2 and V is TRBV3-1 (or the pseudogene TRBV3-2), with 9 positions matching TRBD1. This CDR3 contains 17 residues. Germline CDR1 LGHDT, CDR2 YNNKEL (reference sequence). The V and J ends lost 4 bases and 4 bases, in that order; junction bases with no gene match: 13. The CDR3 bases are TGTGCCAGCAGCCTTAGGGAAGTAGGACAGGGGTCCTATGGCTACACCTTC. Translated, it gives CASSLREVGQGSYGYTF.

CDR3 in amino acids: CASSTPQGGTEAFF. Written as DNA, the CDR3 is TGTGCCAGTAGTACCCCCCAGGGTGGGACTGAAGCTTTCTTT. The chain joins TRBV19 to TRBJ1-1; D may be TRBD1 (5 bases). CDR1 is LNHDA, CDR2 SQIVND, per germline (reference sequence). The CDR3 runs 14 residues. The V and J ends lost 4 bases and 5 bases respectively, with 14 bases between them.

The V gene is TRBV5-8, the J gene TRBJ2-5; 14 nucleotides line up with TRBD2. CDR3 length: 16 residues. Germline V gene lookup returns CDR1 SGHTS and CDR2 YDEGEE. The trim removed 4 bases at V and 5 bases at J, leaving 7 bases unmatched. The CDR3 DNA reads TGTGCCAGCAGCATCGGGACTAGCGGGGGAAGGGAGACCCAGTACTTC. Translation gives CASSIGTSGGRETQYF.

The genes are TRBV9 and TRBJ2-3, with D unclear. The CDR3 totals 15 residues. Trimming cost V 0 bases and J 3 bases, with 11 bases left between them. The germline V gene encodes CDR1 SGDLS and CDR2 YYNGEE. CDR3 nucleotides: TGTGCCAGCAGCGTAGCTCCCAGATTGACAGATACGCAGTATTTT. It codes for CASSVAPRLTDTQYF.

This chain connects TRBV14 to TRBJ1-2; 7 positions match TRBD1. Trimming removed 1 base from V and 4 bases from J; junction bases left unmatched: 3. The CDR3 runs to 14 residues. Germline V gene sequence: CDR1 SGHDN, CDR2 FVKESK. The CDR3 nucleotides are TGTGCCAGCAGCCAAGTACAGGGGCCCTATGGCTACACCTTC. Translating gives CASSQVQGPYGYTF.

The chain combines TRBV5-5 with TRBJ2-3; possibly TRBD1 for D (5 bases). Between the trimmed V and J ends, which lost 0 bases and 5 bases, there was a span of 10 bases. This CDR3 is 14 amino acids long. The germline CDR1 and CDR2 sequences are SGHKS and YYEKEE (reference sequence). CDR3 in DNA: TGTGCCAGCAGCTTGGATGGGGCCGTAGATACGCAGTATTTT. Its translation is CASSLDGAVDTQYF.

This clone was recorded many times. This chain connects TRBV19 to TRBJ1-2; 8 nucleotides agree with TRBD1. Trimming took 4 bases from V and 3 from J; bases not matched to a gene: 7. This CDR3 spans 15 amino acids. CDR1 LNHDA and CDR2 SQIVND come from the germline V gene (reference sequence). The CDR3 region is CASSRGTGGDYGYTF. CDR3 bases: TGTGCCAGTAGTAGAGGGACAGGAGGGGACTATGGCTACACCTTC.

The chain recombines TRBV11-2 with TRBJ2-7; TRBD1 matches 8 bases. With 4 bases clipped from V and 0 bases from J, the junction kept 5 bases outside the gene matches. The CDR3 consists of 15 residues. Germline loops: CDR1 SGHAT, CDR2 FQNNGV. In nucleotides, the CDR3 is TGTGCCAGCAGCTCAACCGGGACAGGCTCCTACGAGCAGTACGTC. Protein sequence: CASSSTGTGSYEQYV.

The CDR3 protein is CASSPQGTGFNEQFF. The CDR3 bases are TGTGCCAGCTCACCTCAAGGGACAGGATTCAATGAGCAGTTCTTC. The V call is TRBV18, the J call TRBJ2-1; 8 bases align to TRBD1. The V and J ends lost 3 bases and 6 bases, in that order; junction bases with no gene match: 7. The CDR3 contains 15 residues. Germline CDR1 and CDR2: KGHSH and LQKENI.

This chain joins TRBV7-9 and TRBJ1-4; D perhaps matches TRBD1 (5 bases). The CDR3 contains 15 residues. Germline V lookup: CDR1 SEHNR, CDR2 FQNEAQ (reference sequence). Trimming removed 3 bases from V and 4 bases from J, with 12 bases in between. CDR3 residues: CASSFGGGFNEKLFF. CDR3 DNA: TGTGCCAGCAGCTTTGGGGGAGGGTTTAATGAAAAACTGTTTTTT.

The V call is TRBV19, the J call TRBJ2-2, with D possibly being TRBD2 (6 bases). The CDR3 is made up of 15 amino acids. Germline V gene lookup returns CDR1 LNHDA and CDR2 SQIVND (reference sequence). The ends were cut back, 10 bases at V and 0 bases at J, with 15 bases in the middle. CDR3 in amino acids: CATPLSGSNTGELFF. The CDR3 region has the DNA TGTGCCACCCCCCTTAGCGGTTCGAACACCGGGGAGCTGTTTTTT.